Reported below is one T cell receptor (beta chain). These data originate in a study of T-cell memory formation after mild COVID-19. TCRdb independently ran MiXCR on the 5' RACE reads; one entry per CDR3 protein. The sample shows 560,000 or so distinct CDR3 sequences, roughly a sixth of them seen only once. CDR3 length: 16 amino acids. Germline CDR1 LGHDT, CDR2 YNNKEL (reference sequence). V was cut by 2 bases and J by 0 bases, with 11 bases left in between. The rearrangement uses TRBV3-1 and TRBJ2-1; D gene ambiguous. Sample: PBMCs or a T cell subset sorted from them (not recorded which). This sequence was found in an adult woman who had mild COVID-19 (a few samples of this study predate the infection). Cell type and time point are not known. CDR3 region: CASSQPLVSSYNEQFF. DNA for the CDR3: TGTGCCAGCAGCCAACCTCTAGTCTCCTCCTACAATGAGCAGTTCTTC.